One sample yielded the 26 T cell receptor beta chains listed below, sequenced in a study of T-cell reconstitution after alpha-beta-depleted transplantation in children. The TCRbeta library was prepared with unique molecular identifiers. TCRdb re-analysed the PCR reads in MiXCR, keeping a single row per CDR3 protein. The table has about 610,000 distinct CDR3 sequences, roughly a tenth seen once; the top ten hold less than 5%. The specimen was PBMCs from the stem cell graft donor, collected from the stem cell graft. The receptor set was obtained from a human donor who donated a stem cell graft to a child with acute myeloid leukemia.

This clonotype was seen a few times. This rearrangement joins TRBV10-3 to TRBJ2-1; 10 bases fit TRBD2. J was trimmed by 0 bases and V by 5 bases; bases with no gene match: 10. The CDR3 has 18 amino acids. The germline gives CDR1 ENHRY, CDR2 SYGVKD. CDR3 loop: CAISSSGSPLSSYNEQFF. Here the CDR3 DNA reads TGTGCCATCAGTTCTAGCGGGAGTCCCCTAAGCTCCTACAATGAGCAGTTCTTC.

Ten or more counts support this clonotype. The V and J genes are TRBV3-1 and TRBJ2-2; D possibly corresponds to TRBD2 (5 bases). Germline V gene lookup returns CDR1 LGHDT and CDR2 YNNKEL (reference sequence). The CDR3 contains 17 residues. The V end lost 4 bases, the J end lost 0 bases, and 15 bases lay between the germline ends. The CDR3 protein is CASSLQGRRPNTGELFF. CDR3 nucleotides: TGTGCCAGCAGCCTTCAAGGGCGGAGGCCGAACACCGGGGAGCTGTTTTTT.

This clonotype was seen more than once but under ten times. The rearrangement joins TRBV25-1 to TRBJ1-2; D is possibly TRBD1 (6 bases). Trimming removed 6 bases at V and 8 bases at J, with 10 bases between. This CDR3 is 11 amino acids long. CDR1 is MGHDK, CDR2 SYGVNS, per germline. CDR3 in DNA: TGTGCCAGCAGCGACAGGTTCGGCTACACCTTC. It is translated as CASSDRFGYTF.

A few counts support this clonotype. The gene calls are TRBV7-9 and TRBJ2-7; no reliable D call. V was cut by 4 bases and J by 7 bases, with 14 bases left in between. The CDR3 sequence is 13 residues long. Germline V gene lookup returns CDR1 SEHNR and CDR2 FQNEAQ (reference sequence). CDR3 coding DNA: TGTGCCAGCAGCTCCGGGCTCCCTGGGGAGCAGTACTTC. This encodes CASSSGLPGEQYF.

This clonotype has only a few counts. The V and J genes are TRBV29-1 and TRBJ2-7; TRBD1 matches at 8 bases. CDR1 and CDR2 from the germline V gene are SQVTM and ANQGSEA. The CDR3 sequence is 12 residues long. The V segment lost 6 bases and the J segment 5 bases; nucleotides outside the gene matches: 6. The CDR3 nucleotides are TGCAGCGTGGAGGACAGGGATAACGAGCAGTACTTC. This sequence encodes CSVEDRDNEQYF.

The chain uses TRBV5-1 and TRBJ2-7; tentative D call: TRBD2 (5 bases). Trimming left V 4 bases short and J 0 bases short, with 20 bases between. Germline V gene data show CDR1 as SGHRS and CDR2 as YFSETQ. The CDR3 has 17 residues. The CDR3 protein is CASSVGSTTLSSYEQYF. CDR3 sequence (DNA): TGCGCCAGCAGCGTAGGGTCGACTACCCTCAGCTCCTACGAGCAGTACTTC. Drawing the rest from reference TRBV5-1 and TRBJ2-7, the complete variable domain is KAGVTQTPRYLIKTRGQQVTLSCSPISGHRSVSWYQQTPGQGLQFLFEYFSETQRNKGNFPGRFSGRQFSNSRSEMNVSTLELGDSALYLCASSVGSTTLSSYEQYFGPGTRLTVT.

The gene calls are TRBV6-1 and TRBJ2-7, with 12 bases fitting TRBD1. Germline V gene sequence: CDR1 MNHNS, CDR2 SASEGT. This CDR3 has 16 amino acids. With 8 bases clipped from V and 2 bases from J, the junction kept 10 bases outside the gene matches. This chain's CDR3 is CASGTGGSLGAYEQYF. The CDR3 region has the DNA TGTGCCAGCGGGACAGGGGGCTCACTGGGTGCCTACGAGCAGTACTTC.

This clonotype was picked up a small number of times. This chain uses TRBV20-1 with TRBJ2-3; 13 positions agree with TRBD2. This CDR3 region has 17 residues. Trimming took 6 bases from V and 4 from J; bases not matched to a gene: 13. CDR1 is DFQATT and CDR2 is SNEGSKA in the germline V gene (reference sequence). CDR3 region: CSAAPDQTSGRADTQYF. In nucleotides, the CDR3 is TGCAGTGCCGCCCCTGATCAAACTAGCGGGAGGGCAGATACGCAGTATTTT.

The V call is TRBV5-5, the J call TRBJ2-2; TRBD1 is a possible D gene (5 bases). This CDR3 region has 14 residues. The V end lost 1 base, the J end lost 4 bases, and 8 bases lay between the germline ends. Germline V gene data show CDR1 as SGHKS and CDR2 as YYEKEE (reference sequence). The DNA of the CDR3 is TGTGCCAGCAGCTTGCACCAGGGCACCGGGGAGCTGTTTTTT. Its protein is CASSLHQGTGELFF.

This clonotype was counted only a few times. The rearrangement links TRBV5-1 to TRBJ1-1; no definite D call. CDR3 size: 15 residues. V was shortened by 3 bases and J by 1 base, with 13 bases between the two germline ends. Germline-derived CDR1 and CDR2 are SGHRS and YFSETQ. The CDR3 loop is CASSSLGNPNTEAFF. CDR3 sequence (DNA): TGCGCCAGCAGCTCCCTCGGGAACCCGAACACTGAAGCTTTCTTT. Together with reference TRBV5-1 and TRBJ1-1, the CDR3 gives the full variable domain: KAGVTQTPRYLIKTRGQQVTLSCSPISGHRSVSWYQQTPGQGLQFLFEYFSETQRNKGNFPGRFSGRQFSNSRSEMNVSTLELGDSALYLCASSSLGNPNTEAFFGQGTRLTVV.

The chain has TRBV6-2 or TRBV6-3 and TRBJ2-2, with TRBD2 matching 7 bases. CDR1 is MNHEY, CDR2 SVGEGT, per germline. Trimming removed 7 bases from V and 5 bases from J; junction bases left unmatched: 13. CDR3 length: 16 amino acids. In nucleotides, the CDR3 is TGTGCCAGCAACCTTCTCCGGGGAGGGCCTACCGGGGAGCTGTTTTTT. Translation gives CASNLLRGGPTGELFF.

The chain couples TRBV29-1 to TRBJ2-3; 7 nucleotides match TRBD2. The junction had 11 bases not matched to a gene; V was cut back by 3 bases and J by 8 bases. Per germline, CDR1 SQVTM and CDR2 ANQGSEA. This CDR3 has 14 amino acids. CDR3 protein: CSVDLASGAGTQYF. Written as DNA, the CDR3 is TGCAGCGTTGATTTGGCTAGCGGAGCGGGTACGCAGTATTTT.

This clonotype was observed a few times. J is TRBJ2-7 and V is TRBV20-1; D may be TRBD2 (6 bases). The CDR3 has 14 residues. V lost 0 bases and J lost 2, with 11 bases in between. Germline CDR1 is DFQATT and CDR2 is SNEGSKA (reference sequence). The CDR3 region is CSARDSAGPYEQYF. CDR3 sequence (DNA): TGCAGTGCTAGAGATTCGGCGGGACCCTACGAGCAGTACTTC.

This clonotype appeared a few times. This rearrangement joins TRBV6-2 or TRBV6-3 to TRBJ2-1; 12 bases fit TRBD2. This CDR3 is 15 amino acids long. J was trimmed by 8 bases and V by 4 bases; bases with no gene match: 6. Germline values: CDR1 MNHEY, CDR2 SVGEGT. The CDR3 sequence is CASSFTGTSGYEQFF. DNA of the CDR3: TGTGCCAGCAGTTTCACCGGGACTAGCGGGTATGAGCAGTTCTTC.

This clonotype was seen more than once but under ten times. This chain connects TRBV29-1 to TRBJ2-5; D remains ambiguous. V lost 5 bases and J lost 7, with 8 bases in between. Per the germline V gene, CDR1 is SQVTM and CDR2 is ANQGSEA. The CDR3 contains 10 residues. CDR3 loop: CSVSLGTQYF. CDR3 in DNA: TGCAGCGTTTCCCTGGGGACCCAGTACTTC.

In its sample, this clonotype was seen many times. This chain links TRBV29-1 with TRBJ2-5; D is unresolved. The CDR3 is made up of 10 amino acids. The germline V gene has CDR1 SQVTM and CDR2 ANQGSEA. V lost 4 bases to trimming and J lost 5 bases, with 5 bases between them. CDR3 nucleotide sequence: TGCAGCGTTGGTCTCGAGACCCAGTACTTC. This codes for CSVGLETQYF.

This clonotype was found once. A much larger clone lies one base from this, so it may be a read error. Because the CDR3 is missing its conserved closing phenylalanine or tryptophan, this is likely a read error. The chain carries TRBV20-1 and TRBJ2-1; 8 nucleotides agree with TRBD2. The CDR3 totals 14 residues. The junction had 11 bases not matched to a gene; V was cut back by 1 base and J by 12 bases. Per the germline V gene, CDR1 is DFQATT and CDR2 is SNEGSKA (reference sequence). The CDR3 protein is CSARGTSGLNVQFS. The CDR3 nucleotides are TGCAGTGCTAGAGGCACTAGCGGTCTGAACGTGCAGTTCTCC.

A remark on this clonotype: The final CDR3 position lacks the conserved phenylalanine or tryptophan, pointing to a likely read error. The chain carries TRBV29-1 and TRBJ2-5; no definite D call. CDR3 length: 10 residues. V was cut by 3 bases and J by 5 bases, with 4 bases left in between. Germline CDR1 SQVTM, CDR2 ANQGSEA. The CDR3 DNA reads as TGCAGCGTTGATCGGGAGACCCAGTACCTC. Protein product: CSVDRETQYL.

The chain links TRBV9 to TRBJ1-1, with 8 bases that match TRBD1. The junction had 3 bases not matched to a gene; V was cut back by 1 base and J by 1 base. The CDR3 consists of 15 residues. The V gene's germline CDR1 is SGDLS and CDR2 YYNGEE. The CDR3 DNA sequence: TGTGCCAGCAGCGTAATGCAGGGGGCGAACACTGAAGCTTTCTTT. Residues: CASSVMQGANTEAFF.

The CDR3 coding sequence is TGTGCCAGCAGCTTAGGGACATGGTCCTACGAGCAGTACTTC. Amino acid sequence: CASSLGTWSYEQYF. V usage is TRBV7-8 and J usage is TRBJ2-7; weak D call: TRBD1 (5 bases). Germline V gene lookup returns CDR1 SGHVS and CDR2 FQNEAQ. This CDR3 is built from 14 residues. With 1 base removed from V and 1 base from J, the gap between germline ends came to 8 bases. The full variable domain, with the rest looked up from reference TRBV7-8 and TRBJ2-7, is GAGVSQSPRYKVAKRGQDVALRCDPISGHVSLFWYQQALGQGPEFLTYFQNEAQLDKSGLPSDRFFAERPEGSVSTLKIQRTQQEDSAVYLCASSLGTWSYEQYFGPGTRLTVT.

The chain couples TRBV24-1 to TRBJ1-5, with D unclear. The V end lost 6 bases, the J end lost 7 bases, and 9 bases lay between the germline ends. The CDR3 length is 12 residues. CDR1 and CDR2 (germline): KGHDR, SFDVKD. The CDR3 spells CATSWSGQPQHF. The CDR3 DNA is TGTGCCACCAGTTGGTCGGGGCAGCCCCAGCATTTT.

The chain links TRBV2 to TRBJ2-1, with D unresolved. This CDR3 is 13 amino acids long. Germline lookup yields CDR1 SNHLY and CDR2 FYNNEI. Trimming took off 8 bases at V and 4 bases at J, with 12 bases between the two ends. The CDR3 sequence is CASSLGFYNEQFF. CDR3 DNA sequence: TGTGCCAGCTCCCTCGGGTTTTACAATGAGCAGTTCTTC.

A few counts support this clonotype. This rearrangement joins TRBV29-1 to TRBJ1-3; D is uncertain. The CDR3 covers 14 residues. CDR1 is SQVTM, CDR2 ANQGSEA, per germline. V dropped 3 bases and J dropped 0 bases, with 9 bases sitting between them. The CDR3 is CSVDESISGNTIYF. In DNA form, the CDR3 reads TGCAGCGTTGACGAATCTATCTCTGGAAACACCATATATTTT. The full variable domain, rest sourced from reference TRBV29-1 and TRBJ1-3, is SAVISQKPSRDICQRGTSLTIQCQVDSQVTMMFWYRQQPGQSLTLIATANQGSEATYESGFVIDKFPISRPNLTFSTLTVSNMSPEDSSIYLCSVDESISGNTIYFGEGSWLTVV.

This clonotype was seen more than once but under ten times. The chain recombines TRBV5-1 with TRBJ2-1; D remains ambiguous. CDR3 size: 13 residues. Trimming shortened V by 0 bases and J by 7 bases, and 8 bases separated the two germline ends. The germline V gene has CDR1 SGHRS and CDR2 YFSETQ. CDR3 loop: CASSLVPNNEQFF. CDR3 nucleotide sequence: TGCGCCAGCAGCTTGGTTCCTAATAATGAGCAGTTCTTC.

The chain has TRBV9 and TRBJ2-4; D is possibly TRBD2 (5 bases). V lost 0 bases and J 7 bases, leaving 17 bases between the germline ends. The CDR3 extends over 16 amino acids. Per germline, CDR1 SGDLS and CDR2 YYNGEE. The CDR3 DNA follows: TGTGCCAGCAGCGTAGTGGATGAGGGCCCACGGAACATTCAGTACTTC. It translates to CASSVVDEGPRNIQYF.

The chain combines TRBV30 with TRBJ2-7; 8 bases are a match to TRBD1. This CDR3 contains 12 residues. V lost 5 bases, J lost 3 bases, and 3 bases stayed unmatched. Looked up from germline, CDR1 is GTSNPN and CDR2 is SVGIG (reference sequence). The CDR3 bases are TGTGCCTGGCGGACAGGGCGCTACGAGCAGTACTTC. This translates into CAWRTGRYEQYF. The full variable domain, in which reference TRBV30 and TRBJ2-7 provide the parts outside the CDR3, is SQTIHQWPATLVQPVGSPLSLECTVEGTSNPNLYWYRQAAGRGLQLLFYSVGIGQISSEVPQNLSASRPQDRQFILSSKKLLLSDSGFYLCAWRTGRYEQYFGPGTRLTVT.